A single sample is the source of the 13 T cell receptor beta chains below, sequenced in a study of OX40 agonist ivuxolimab in advanced cancers. Some clones are missing from TCRdb's copy, which holds only in-frame ones; the method was immunoSEQ multiplex PCR. The sample shows about 62,000 clones, 79% of them seen only once. The sample in question was CD4+ or CD8+ T cells sorted from blood, obtained in a trial of the OX40 agonist ivuxolimab. The receptors derive from an adult with an advanced solid tumor such as melanoma, head and neck, liver or kidney cancer.

The chain recombines TRBV11-3 with TRBJ1-2; 8 bases are a match to TRBD1. The V and J ends lost 5 bases and 8 bases, in that order; junction bases with no gene match: 13. Per germline, CDR1 SGHNT and CDR2 YENEEA. The CDR3 sequence is 15 residues long. CDR3 in amino acids: CASSTGPAGGKGYTF. The CDR3 DNA follows: TGTGCCAGCAGCACAGGTCCGGCAGGGGGCAAGGGCTACACCTTC.

The CDR3 DNA follows: TGTGCCAGCAGCTTAGTTCTGGGGGCGGTTGAGCAGTACTTC. This codes for CASSLVLGAVEQYF. This chain connects TRBV7-2 to TRBJ2-7, with a weak D call TRBD1 (6 bases). V was pared by 1 base and J by 7 bases, with 14 bases between. CDR1 is SGHTA, CDR2 FQGNSA, per germline. The CDR3 has 14 residues. The full variable domain, completed using reference TRBV7-2 and TRBJ2-7, is GAGVSQSPSNKVTEKGKDVELRCDPISGHTALYWYRQSLGQGLEFLIYFQGNSAPDKSGLPSDRFSAERTGGSVSTLTIQRTQQEDSAVYLCASSLVLGAVEQYFGPGTRLTVT.

This chain joins TRBV9 and TRBJ2-1; the match to TRBD1 covers 10 bases. The CDR3 spans 16 residues. V lost 0 bases and J lost 7; bases outside the gene matches: 7. Germline CDR1 and CDR2: SGDLS and YYNGEE. This CDR3 is CASSVVWDRGSNEQFF. CDR3 nucleotide sequence: TGTGCCAGCAGCGTAGTGTGGGACAGGGGTAGTAATGAGCAGTTCTTC.

This clone was counted between two and nine times. The rearrangement links TRBV4-3 to TRBJ2-7, with D uncertain. From germline, CDR1 is LGHNA and CDR2 YSLEER. Trimming took 0 bases from V and 4 from J, leaving 16 bases between them. This CDR3 is built from 16 residues. CDR3 amino acids: CASSQDYTMPTYEQYF. The CDR3 bases are TGCGCCAGCAGCCAAGATTACACGATGCCTACTTACGAGCAGTACTTC.

This clone was seen a few times. The chain employs TRBV7-9 and TRBJ2-1; no firm D call. Germline CDR1 and CDR2: SEHNR and FQNEAQ (reference sequence). CDR3 length: 13 amino acids. V was trimmed by 3 bases and J by 2 bases, leaving 5 bases between them. CDR3 residues: CASSFTPYNEQFF. In DNA, the CDR3 is TGTGCCAGCAGCTTTACCCCCTACAATGAGCAGTTCTTC.

V is TRBV7-2 and J is TRBJ1-2; no firm D call. The CDR3 spans 15 residues. V was shortened by 0 bases and J by 2 bases, with 10 bases between the two germline ends. Germline CDR1 and CDR2: SGHTA and FQGNSA. CDR3 sequence: CASSLAHGPNYGYTF. In DNA form, the CDR3 reads TGTGCCAGCAGCTTAGCGCATGGACCGAACTATGGCTACACCTTC. The full variable domain, completed using reference TRBV7-2 and TRBJ1-2, is GAGVSQSPSNKVTEKGKDVELRCDPISGHTALYWYRQSLGQGLEFLIYFQGNSAPDKSGLPSDRFSAERTGGSVSTLTIQRTQQEDSAVYLCASSLAHGPNYGYTFGSGTRLTVV.

On this clone itself: The sample holds other DNA sequences that translate to the same CDR3. J is TRBJ1-1 and V is TRBV11-2; D is unclear. Between the trimmed V and J ends, which lost 1 base and 2 bases, there was a span of 8 bases. Germline assignment: CDR1 SGHAT and CDR2 FQNNGV. This CDR3 is 14 amino acids long. CDR3 amino acids: CASSLVGGNTEAFF. For the CDR3, the DNA is TGTGCCAGCAGCTTAGTAGGAGGTAACACTGAAGCTTTCTTT.

The chain carries TRBV30 and TRBJ2-2; TRBD1 or TRBD2 may be the D gene (5 bases each). CDR3 length: 13 amino acids. The germline V gene has CDR1 GTSNPN and CDR2 SVGIG (reference sequence). The V and J ends lost 2 bases and 6 bases respectively, with 10 bases between them. The CDR3 DNA sequence: TGTGCCTGGAGTACTCTGGGGGCCGGGGAGCTGTTTTTT. Its protein is CAWSTLGAGELFF.

This sequence joins TRBV2 and TRBJ1-2; no clear D gene. V lost 8 bases and J lost 2, with 12 bases in between. The CDR3 loop spans 13 amino acids. Germline V lookup: CDR1 SNHLY, CDR2 FYNNEI. The CDR3 protein is CASGEPPNYGYTF. The CDR3 nucleotides are TGTGCCAGCGGCGAGCCGCCCAACTATGGCTACACCTTC.

This clone was counted a single time. V is TRBV11-2 and J is TRBJ2-1; no reliable D call. The V end lost 5 bases, the J end lost 7 bases, and 15 bases lay between the germline ends. CDR3 length equals 14 residues. The germline V gene has CDR1 SGHAT and CDR2 FQNNGV. The CDR3 DNA sequence: TGTGCCAGCAGCCCTCCACACGACGCGAATGAGCAGTTCTTC. Its protein product is CASSPPHDANEQFF.

This chain links TRBV18 with TRBJ1-1; 7 nucleotides align to TRBD1. From germline, CDR1 is KGHSH and CDR2 LQKENI. V was clipped by 0 bases and J by 1 base; unmatched bases: 5. This CDR3 comprises 16 residues. Here the CDR3 DNA reads TGTGCCAGCTCACCACCGTTGAGGGGGCAGAACACTGAAGCTTTCTTT. It translates to CASSPPLRGQNTEAFF.

The V gene is TRBV5-6, the J gene TRBJ1-3, with D perhaps matching TRBD1 (6 bases). The CDR3 sequence is 16 residues long. V was trimmed by 0 bases and J by 4 bases, leaving 14 bases between them. Germline CDR1 reads SGHDT; CDR2 reads YYEEEE. CDR3 protein: CASSLATGSGGNTIYF. In nucleotides, the CDR3 is TGTGCCAGCAGCTTGGCCACAGGGTCAGGAGGAAACACCATATATTTT.

The chain has TRBV7-8 and TRBJ2-7; 7 bases align to TRBD1. This CDR3 is built from 14 residues. V dropped 2 bases and J dropped 0; count of bases not matched to a gene: 1. In germline, CDR1 is SGHVS, CDR2 FQNEAQ. The CDR3 loop is CASSLRDSSYEQYF. CDR3 nucleotide sequence: TGTGCCAGCAGCTTAAGGGACAGCTCCTACGAGCAGTACTTC.